A single sample is the source of the 27 T cell receptor beta chains below, sequenced in a study of response to subunit inactivated influenza vaccine. TCRdb fed the RT-PCR reads into MiXCR, producing one record per CDR3 protein. The sample lists some 600,000 distinct CDR3 sequences, around 15% occurring once. Sequencing was performed on PBMCs from blood, taken 14 to 15 days before vaccination. The receptors stem from a man aged 50 or older who received an inactivated influenza vaccine.

This clonotype has only a few counts. The V call is TRBV11-2, the J call TRBJ2-1; 7 bases align to TRBD1. The CDR3 is 14 amino acids. The V segment lost 3 bases and the J segment 9 bases; nucleotides outside the gene matches: 8. CDR1 is SGHAT, CDR2 FQNNGV, per germline. The CDR3 spells CASSFGTVRGEQFF. The DNA for the CDR3 is TGTGCCAGCAGCTTCGGGACAGTACGGGGTGAGCAGTTCTTC. Full variable domain (outside the CDR3, taken from reference TRBV11-2 and TRBJ2-1): EAGVAQSPRYKIIEKRQSVAFWCNPISGHATLYWYQQILGQGPKLLIQFQNNGVVDDSQLPKDRFSAERLKGVDSTLKIQPAKLEDSAVYLCASSFGTVRGEQFFGPGTRLTVL.

This clonotype was detected many times. The gene calls are TRBV6-2 or TRBV6-3 and TRBJ1-6; the match to TRBD1 covers 7 bases. CDR3 length equals 13 residues. The germline CDR1 and CDR2 sequences are MNHEY and SVGEGT. Germline trimming cut 6 bases from V and 7 bases from J; bases unmatched to any gene: 3. The CDR3 sequence is CASRGTENSPLHF. The CDR3 coding sequence is TGTGCCAGCAGGGGGACAGAGAATTCACCCCTCCACTTT.

The chain recombines TRBV27 with TRBJ2-1; a weak D match, TRBD1 (6 bases). CDR3 length: 15 amino acids. The germline V gene encodes CDR1 MNHEY and CDR2 SMNVEV (reference sequence). Between the trimmed V and J ends, which lost 5 bases and 0 bases, there was a span of 11 bases. The CDR3 DNA is TGTGCCAGCAGTCCTGGGACACACTCCTACAATGAGCAGTTCTTC. Amino acids: CASSPGTHSYNEQFF.

This clonotype has only a few counts. CDR3: CASSEAGTSGTDTQYF. As DNA, the CDR3 is TGTGCCAGCAGTGAGGCCGGGACTAGCGGCACAGATACGCAGTATTTT. The chain recombines TRBV25-1 with TRBJ2-3, with 10 bases identical to TRBD2. The CDR3 covers 16 residues. The V and J ends lost 3 bases and 1 base, in that order; junction bases with no gene match: 4. The V gene's germline CDR1 is MGHDK and CDR2 SYGVNS.

The rearrangement links TRBV5-1 to TRBJ2-5, with D possibly being TRBD1 (5 bases). CDR3 length: 18 amino acids. Germline V gene sequence: CDR1 SGHRS, CDR2 YFSETQ. The V and J ends lost 0 bases and 5 bases respectively, with 23 bases between them. The CDR3 bases are TGCGCCAGCAGCTTGGTGGGGTATACCCCCAGGGTCGGGGAGACCCAGTACTTC. Translating it yields CASSLVGYTPRVGETQYF.

This clonotype was counted between two and nine times. This sequence joins TRBV7-8 and TRBJ1-1, with 8 bases matching TRBD1. The length of the CDR3 is 16 residues. Germline loops: CDR1 SGHVS, CDR2 FQNEAQ. V shed 6 bases, J shed 2 bases, and the junction held 11 bases outside the gene matches. The CDR3 protein is CASRDGTGTLNTEAFF. In nucleotides, the CDR3 is TGTGCCAGCAGAGACGGGACAGGCACCTTAAACACTGAAGCTTTCTTT.

The gene calls are TRBV5-6 and TRBJ2-7; D gene uncertain. This CDR3 has 13 amino acids. The V end lost 0 bases, the J end lost 4 bases, and 8 bases lay between the germline ends. Germline V CDR1 and CDR2: SGHDT, YYEEEE. The CDR3 is CASSLAHKYEQYF. In DNA, the CDR3 is TGTGCCAGCAGCTTGGCCCACAAATACGAGCAGTACTTC.

The V call is TRBV11-2, the J call TRBJ1-4; D gene uncertain. Per the germline V gene, CDR1 is SGHAT and CDR2 is FQNNGV. V shed 3 bases and J shed 3 bases, with 23 bases lying between them. This CDR3 is built from 19 residues. The DNA for the CDR3 is TGTGCCAGCAGCTTCCAAAGGAGGGTCGGGAGTCGGGCTAATGAAAAACTGTTTTTT. It codes for CASSFQRRVGSRANEKLFF.

The chain joins TRBV28 to TRBJ2-7; no definite D call. V lost 3 bases and J lost 0, with 12 bases in between. Germline values: CDR1 MDHEN, CDR2 SYDVKM. This CDR3 is built from 15 residues. The DNA of the CDR3 is TGTGCCAGCAGTTTTTCCCGATGGGGCTCCTACGAGCAGTACTTC. Protein sequence: CASSFSRWGSYEQYF.

CDR3 sequence reads: CASSLTEAFF. DNA for the CDR3: TGTGCCAGCAGCCTCACTGAAGCTTTCTTT. The V and J genes are TRBV6-9 and TRBJ1-1; D is uncertain. CDR3 length: 10 residues. V was pared by 6 bases and J by 4 bases, with 3 bases between. Per germline, CDR1 MNHGY and CDR2 SVAAGI.

In this sample, this clonotype turned up a few times. CDR3 in DNA: TGTGCCAGCAGGGGACTAGCAAATGAGCAGTTCTTC. As protein: CASRGLANEQFF. This chain uses TRBV12-3 or TRBV12-4 with TRBJ2-1; 9 bases line up with TRBD2. The ends lost 6 bases at V and 7 bases at J; junction bases unmatched: 1. This CDR3 spans 12 amino acids.

This clonotype was found many times. V and J are TRBV20-1 and TRBJ2-5; D is possibly TRBD1 or TRBD2 (6 bases each). This CDR3 spans 13 amino acids. Germline-derived CDR1 and CDR2 are DFQATT and SNEGSKA (reference sequence). The V end was cut by 5 bases, the J end by 4 bases, with 14 bases between. In DNA, the CDR3 is TGCAGTGCTGGGGTGGGGGGCGCAGAGACCCAGTACTTC. Residues: CSAGVGGAETQYF.

The chain links TRBV21-1 to TRBJ2-5; TRBD2, as called in the table, went unchecked against the DNA. TRBV21-1 is assigned pseudogene status. This CDR3 contains 20 residues. CDR3 in amino acids: CASSTSLTGLAGAEEETQYF. CDR3 in DNA: TGTGCCAGCAGCACTTCGCTAACGGGACTAGCGGGAGCGGAGGAGGAGACCCAGTACTTC.

This sequence joins TRBV6-1 and TRBJ2-7, with a tentative D call TRBD1 (7 bases). Germline-derived CDR1 and CDR2 are MNHNS and SASEGT. V lost 0 bases to trimming and J lost 6 bases, with 15 bases between them. The CDR3 is 15 amino acids. CDR3 protein: CASSEATGFGSEQYF. The CDR3 DNA follows: TGTGCCAGCAGTGAAGCGACAGGGTTCGGGAGCGAGCAGTACTTC.

This clonotype has just a few counts. The chain combines TRBV28 with TRBJ2-7; D is perhaps TRBD1 (6 bases). The V and J ends lost 2 bases and 5 bases respectively, with 10 bases between them. Germline CDR1 and CDR2: MDHEN and SYDVKM. CDR3 length equals 13 residues. CDR3 DNA: TGTGCCAGCAGTTTACTTACAGGGAACGAGCAGTACTTC. It codes for CASSLLTGNEQYF. Filled out from reference TRBV28 and TRBJ2-7, the complete variable domain reads DVKVTQSSRYLVKRTGEKVFLECVQDMDHENMFWYRQDPGLGLRLIYFSYDVKMKEKGDIPEGYSVSREKKERFSLILESASTNQTSMYLCASSLLTGNEQYFGPGTRLTVT.

Many counts were recorded for this clonotype. This chain links TRBV18 with TRBJ2-1, with 14 bases fitting TRBD2. The CDR3 covers 19 residues. Germline-derived CDR1 and CDR2 are KGHSH and LQKENI. The V and J ends lost 3 bases and 6 bases, in that order; junction bases with no gene match: 13. The CDR3 sequence: CASSPPTTSGRANFNEQFF. CDR3 DNA: TGTGCCAGCTCACCCCCGACGACTAGCGGGAGGGCCAATTTCAATGAGCAGTTCTTC.

This clonotype was found many times. The genes are TRBV11-1 and TRBJ2-2; the D is unclear. Germline V gene lookup returns CDR1 SGHAT and CDR2 FQDESV (reference sequence). The CDR3 has 12 residues. Trimming took off 7 bases at V and 6 bases at J, with 9 bases between the two ends. The CDR3 reads CASTPLPGELFF. Here the CDR3 DNA reads TGTGCCAGCACCCCCCTACCCGGGGAGCTGTTTTTT.

V gene TRBV7-2 combines with J gene TRBJ2-3; no firm D call. Trimming stripped 7 bases from V and 1 base from J, with 6 bases between. The CDR3 covers 12 residues. CDR1 and CDR2 from the germline V gene are SGHTA and FQGNSA. CDR3 sequence (DNA): TGTGCCAGCACCCCCGGCACAGATACGCAGTATTTT. Translating gives CASTPGTDTQYF.

About this clonotype: It may be a read error: a sequence one base away is much more abundant. The chain has TRBV5-1 and TRBJ2-7; TRBD1 or TRBD2 may be the D gene (5 bases each). This CDR3 has 14 amino acids. V lost 5 bases and J 7 bases, leaving 19 bases between the germline ends. Germline V gene sequence: CDR1 SGHRS, CDR2 YFSETQ. CDR3 nucleotides: TGCGCCAGCAGGAGTGCCGGGACCGGAGAAGAGCAGTACTTC. Its translation is CASRSAGTGEEQYF. The whole variable domain, remainder taken from reference TRBV5-1 and TRBJ2-7, is KAGVTQTPRYLIKTRGQQVTLSCSPISGHRSVSWYQQTPGQGLQFLFEYFSETQRNKGNFPGRFSGRQFSNSRSEMNVSTLELGDSALYLCASRSAGTGEEQYFGPGTRLTVT.

This clonotype was recorded many times. The chain uses TRBV2 and TRBJ2-1; the D gene is possibly TRBD1 (6 bases). Germline CDR1 reads SNHLY; CDR2 reads FYNNEI. CDR3 length equals 14 residues. The V gene lost 4 bases and the J gene lost 5 bases, with 12 bases spanning the gap. The DNA for the CDR3 is TGTGCCAGCAGTGTGGTAACAGGGAACAATGAGCAGTTCTTC. Its protein product is CASSVVTGNNEQFF. Drawing the rest from reference TRBV2 and TRBJ2-1, the complete variable domain is EPEVTQTPSHQVTQMGQEVILRCVPISNHLYFYWYRQILGQKVEFLVSFYNNEISEKSEIFDDQFSVERPDGSNFTLKIRSTKLEDSAMYFCASSVVTGNNEQFFGPGTRLTVL.

The J gene is TRBJ1-6, the V gene TRBV10-3, with 7 bases that match TRBD1. The ends lost 6 bases at V and 6 bases at J; junction bases unmatched: 5. Germline assignment: CDR1 ENHRY and CDR2 SYGVKD. The length of the CDR3 is 14 residues. The CDR3 protein is CAISIDRANSPLHF. The CDR3 DNA sequence: TGTGCCATCAGCATCGACAGGGCTAATTCACCCCTCCACTTT.

This clonotype was counted only a few times. The chain has TRBV11-2 and TRBJ2-3, with 9 bases aligning to TRBD2. The V gene end was trimmed by 5 bases and the J gene end by 7 bases; junction bases not matched to a gene: 13. From germline, CDR1 is SGHAT and CDR2 FQNNGV. CDR3 size: 16 residues. CDR3 loop: CASSPNAGGRGNTQYF. The CDR3 coding sequence is TGTGCCAGCAGCCCTAACGCGGGAGGGAGGGGGAATACGCAGTATTTT.

The chain has TRBV5-1 and TRBJ1-1; D is ambiguous. The CDR3 is made up of 15 amino acids. Trimming removed 0 bases from V and 7 bases from J, with 16 bases in between. Per the germline V gene, CDR1 is SGHRS and CDR2 is YFSETQ. CDR3 coding DNA: TGCGCCAGCAGCTTGGATGTTTGGGGTGAAGGTGAAGCTTTCTTT. This sequence encodes CASSLDVWGEGEAFF.

This clonotype was observed a few times. J is TRBJ2-6 and V is TRBV5-5; D may be TRBD1 (5 bases). Trimming left V 4 bases short and J 0 bases short, with 14 bases between. Germline V gene sequence: CDR1 SGHKS, CDR2 YYEKEE (reference sequence). The CDR3 extends over 17 amino acids. The CDR3 DNA follows: TGTGCCAGCAGCAGAGGACACGACCCCTCTGGGGCCAACGTCCTGACTTTC. It codes for CASSRGHDPSGANVLTF.

CDR3 bases: TGTGCCAGCAGCACCCCCGGGGAGCCTAGAAGGGCAGATACGCAGTATTTT. Translation gives CASSTPGEPRRADTQYF. The V gene is TRBV7-6, the J gene TRBJ2-3; D may be TRBD2 (5 bases). Between the trimmed V and J ends, which lost 5 bases and 4 bases, there was a span of 22 bases. This CDR3 comprises 17 residues. The V gene's germline CDR1 is SGHVS and CDR2 FNYEAQ.

V usage is TRBV5-6 and J usage is TRBJ2-7, with 8 bases lining up with TRBD2. The CDR3 contains 14 residues. J was trimmed by 4 bases and V by 4 bases; bases with no gene match: 7. CDR1 and CDR2 (germline): SGHDT, YYEEEE. As DNA, the CDR3 is TGTGCCAGCAGCCGACCGGGGGGGGTATACGAGCAGTACTTC. Amino acid sequence: CASSRPGGVYEQYF. Combining the CDR3 with reference TRBV5-6 and TRBJ2-7 gives the whole variable domain DAGVTQSPTHLIKTRGQQVTLRCSPKSGHDTVSWYQQALGQGPQFIFQYYEEEERQRGNFPDRFSGHQFPNYSSELNVNALLLGDSALYLCASSRPGGVYEQYFGPGTRLTVT.

This clonotype was picked up many times. V gene TRBV3-1 combines with J gene TRBJ2-1; D is ambiguous. V dropped 1 base and J dropped 9 bases, with 4 bases sitting between them. Looked up from germline, CDR1 is LGHDT and CDR2 is YNNKEL (reference sequence). The length of the CDR3 is 11 residues. The CDR3 DNA follows: TGTGCCAGCAGCCAAGTGGCTGAGCAGTTCTTC. Translation gives CASSQVAEQFF.